This is a list of T cell receptor beta chains from one sample in a study of blood T cell repertoires in COVID-19. The method was immunoSEQ multiplex PCR; TCRdb's version includes in-frame clones alone and lacks a portion of them. This sample has about 300,000 clones, with nearly 90% found just once. The specimen sequenced was peripheral blood. All receptors come from a young woman with COVID-19, enrolled during active disease. CDR3s include the opening cysteine and the closing phenylalanine or tryptophan. Each record gives: J gene, V gene, CDR3 protein.

J gene: TRBJ1-1
V gene: TRBV11-2
CDR3 protein: CASSLDPIEAFF

J gene: TRBJ1-1
V gene: TRBV2
CDR3 protein: CASPAFRGTEAFF

J gene: TRBJ2-7
V gene: TRBV7-9
CDR3 protein: CASSSSDRAMVYEQYF

J gene: TRBJ2-1
V gene: TRBV18
CDR3 protein: CASQRGTDNEQFF

J gene: TRBJ2-7
V gene: TRBV18
CDR3 protein: CASSLDRVGEQYF

J gene: TRBJ2-2
V gene: TRBV2
CDR3 protein: CASSEQGGRTGELFF

J gene: TRBJ2-5
V gene: TRBV11-3
CDR3 protein: CASSSPDRGNTQYF

J gene: TRBJ2-2
V gene: TRBV2
CDR3 protein: CASHSEFANTGELFF

J gene: TRBJ2-7
V gene: TRBV7-9
CDR3 protein: CASSTSGPYEQYF

J gene: TRBJ1-6
V gene: TRBV30
CDR3 protein: CAWAHSSPLHF

J gene: TRBJ2-1
V gene: TRBV5-1
CDR3 protein: CASSFGPSTIEQFF

J gene: TRBJ2-5
V gene: TRBV3-1/TRBV3-2
CDR3 protein: CASSQRDRQETQYF

J gene: TRBJ1-4
V gene: TRBV27
CDR3 protein: CASSPTGGAANEKLFF

J gene: TRBJ1-4
V gene: TRBV2
CDR3 protein: CASSNRATNEKLFF

J gene: TRBJ1-5
V gene: TRBV19
CDR3 protein: CASSHSSQNQPQHF

J gene: TRBJ1-6
V gene: TRBV27
CDR3 protein: CASSLTSPDSPLHF

J gene: TRBJ1-2
V gene: TRBV6-6
CDR3 protein: CASSYTPGQGDYGYTF

J gene: TRBJ1-3
V gene: TRBV13
CDR3 protein: CASSLGNTIYF

J gene: TRBJ2-7
V gene: TRBV18
CDR3 protein: CASSPGVTYEQYF

J gene: TRBJ2-1
V gene: TRBV2
CDR3 protein: CASRGLADSYNEQFF

J gene: TRBJ2-3
V gene: TRBV15
CDR3 protein: CATSRDSIAGGTDTQYF

J gene: TRBJ2-1
V gene: TRBV29-1
CDR3 protein: CSVRTSGGISSYNEQFF

J gene: TRBJ1-1
V gene: TRBV18
CDR3 protein: CASSPISGGGGTEAFF

J gene: TRBJ1-5
V gene: TRBV15
CDR3 protein: CATSRRQAPLEAQHF

J gene: TRBJ2-2
V gene: TRBV11-2
CDR3 protein: CASSLGGGSGELFF

J gene: TRBJ2-3
V gene: TRBV16
CDR3 protein: CASSQIASGRGDTQYF